The 18 T cell receptor beta chains given below trace back to one sample, sequenced in a study of blood T cell repertoires in COVID-19. Method: immunoSEQ multiplex PCR; TCRdb's copy keeps in-frame clones and lacks some. The sample holds 150,000 to 200,000 clones; roughly 76% are singletons and the top ten take approximately 11%. Sequenced input: peripheral blood. Every receptor here comes from a middle-aged woman with COVID-19, enrolled during active disease.

The chain joins TRBV2 to TRBJ1-2, with 9 nucleotides matching TRBD1. There are 14 residues in the CDR3. The V and J ends lost 7 bases and 5 bases, in that order; junction bases with no gene match: 8. The germline gives CDR1 SNHLY, CDR2 FYNNEI. CDR3 sequence: CASTPGTGMYGYTF. CDR3 DNA: TGTGCCAGCACCCCTGGGACAGGGATGTATGGCTACACCTTC.

The chain links TRBV5-4 to TRBJ1-6; no firm D call. The CDR3 contains 13 residues. Germline lookup yields CDR1 SGHNT and CDR2 YYREEE (reference sequence). With 1 base removed from V and 8 bases from J, the gap between germline ends came to 7 bases. Here the CDR3 reads CASSLYGYSPLHF. CDR3 DNA sequence: TGTGCCAGCAGCTTGTATGGCTATTCACCCCTCCACTTT. Together with reference TRBV5-4 and TRBJ1-6, the CDR3 gives the full variable domain: ETGVTQSPTHLIKTRGQQVTLRCSSQSGHNTVSWYQQALGQGPQFIFQYYREEENGRGNFPPRFSGLQFPNYSSELNVNALELDDSALYLCASSLYGYSPLHFGNGTRLTVT.

This CDR3 is CASSVELSLNEQFF. In nucleotides, the CDR3 is TGTGCCAGCAGCGTAGAACTGTCCCTCAATGAGCAGTTCTTC. The genes are TRBV9 and TRBJ2-1, with unresolved D. Deletions cut 0 bases from V and 6 bases from J, with 10 bases between. The CDR3 spans 14 residues. Looked up from germline, CDR1 is SGDLS and CDR2 is YYNGEE.

The chain couples TRBV4-1 to TRBJ2-5; no clear D. Trimming left V 4 bases short and J 4 bases short, with 10 bases between. There are 13 residues in the CDR3. CDR1 is MGHRA, CDR2 YSYEKL, per germline. CDR3 DNA: TGCGCCAGCAGCCTCGCCGAGGTAGAGACCCAGTACTTC. Amino acids: CASSLAEVETQYF.

The chain uses TRBV6-5 and TRBJ2-2; D gene unclear. The CDR3 has 16 amino acids. Trimming took off 0 bases at V and 8 bases at J, with 16 bases between the two ends. Germline V gives CDR1 MNHEY, CDR2 SVGAGI. The CDR3 DNA reads TGTGCCAGCAGTTACTCCCGCTCTTGGGCGCCGGGGGAGCTGTTTTTT. This encodes CASSYSRSWAPGELFF.

The rearrangement links TRBV9 to TRBJ2-1, with a weak D call TRBD2 (6 bases). The CDR3 extends over 18 amino acids. V lost 8 bases and J 2 bases, leaving 26 bases between the germline ends. CDR1 is SGDLS and CDR2 is YYNGEE in the germline V gene. In DNA form, the CDR3 reads TGTGCCAGTCAACCGGGGGTGGCGGGAATGAGGGCCTACAATGAGCAGTTCTTC. The encoded protein is CASQPGVAGMRAYNEQFF. Together with reference TRBV9 and TRBJ2-1, the CDR3 gives the full variable domain: DSGVTQTPKHLITATGQRVTLRCSPRSGDLSVYWYQQSLDQGLQFLIQYYNGEERAKGNILERFSAQQFPDLHSELNLSSLELGDSALYFCASQPGVAGMRAYNEQFFGPGTRLTVL.

CDR3 loop: CASRYSDGGNTEAFF. The CDR3 coding sequence is TGTGCCAGCAGATACAGCGACGGAGGGAACACTGAAGCTTTCTTT. This chain joins TRBV28 and TRBJ1-1; D ambiguous. The CDR3 is 15 residues long. Germline V CDR1 and CDR2: MDHEN, SYDVKM. The ends were cut back, 6 bases at V and 1 base at J, with 15 bases in the middle.

This sequence joins TRBV27 and TRBJ2-1, with no clear D. V was clipped by 2 bases and J by 0 bases, with 11 bases between them. Germline V CDR1 and CDR2: MNHEY, SMNVEV (reference sequence). The CDR3 length is 16 residues. Here the CDR3 reads CASSLLRQTSYNEQFF. The CDR3 nucleotides read TGTGCCAGCAGTTTACTTCGACAAACCTCCTACAATGAGCAGTTCTTC.

CDR3 amino acids: CAWSHPPGQGSFF. The CDR3 coding sequence is TGTGCCTGGAGTCACCCCCCGGGACAGGGATCGTTCTTC. The rearrangement links TRBV30 to TRBJ2-1, with 9 bases that match TRBD1. The CDR3 consists of 13 residues. The germline V gene encodes CDR1 GTSNPN and CDR2 SVGIG (reference sequence). After removal of 2 bases from V and 15 bases from J, the junction contained 11 bases not matched to a gene. Complete variable domain (other parts from reference TRBV30 and TRBJ2-1): SQTIHQWPATLVQPVGSPLSLECTVEGTSNPNLYWYRQAAGRGLQLLFYSVGIGQISSEVPQNLSASRPQDRQFILSSKKLLLSDSGFYLCAWSHPPGQGSFFGPGTRLTVL.

In this sample, this clone turned up once. V gene TRBV28 combines with J gene TRBJ2-1, with D possibly matching TRBD2 (6 bases). V lost 8 bases and J 7 bases, leaving 15 bases between the germline ends. Germline V gene lookup returns CDR1 MDHEN and CDR2 SYDVKM. There are 13 residues in the CDR3. The DNA of the CDR3 is TGTGCCAGCCGTGGCGGAGGGGAAAATGAGCAGTTCTTC. Translation gives CASRGGGENEQFF. Combining the CDR3 with reference TRBV28 and TRBJ2-1 gives the whole variable domain DVKVTQSSRYLVKRTGEKVFLECVQDMDHENMFWYRQDPGLGLRLIYFSYDVKMKEKGDIPEGYSVSREKKERFSLILESASTNQTSMYLCASRGGGENEQFFGPGTRLTVL.

This clone was counted between two and nine times. The V gene is TRBV19, the J gene TRBJ1-5, with 9 positions matching TRBD1. Germline loops: CDR1 LNHDA, CDR2 SQIVND (reference sequence). Germline trimming cut 3 bases from V and 6 bases from J; bases unmatched to any gene: 6. The CDR3 spans 15 residues. Written as DNA, the CDR3 is TGTGCCAGTAGTATCACAGGGGGCAATAGTCAGCCCCAGCATTTT. This encodes CASSITGGNSQPQHF.

This sequence joins TRBV6-4 and TRBJ1-2, with D possibly matching TRBD1 (5 bases). The V end was cut by 6 bases, the J end by 7 bases, with 9 bases between. The length of the CDR3 is 11 residues. Per germline, CDR1 MRHNA and CDR2 SNTAGT. CDR3 in DNA: TGTGCCAGCAGCGGGGGTTTTGGCTACACCTTC. Translating gives CASSGGFGYTF.

As concerns this clone: The CDR3 ends on some other residue instead of the conserved phenylalanine or tryptophan, so this is likely a read error. Because the CDR3's place on the DNA is in doubt, the DNA is left out and the CDR3 is given as listed by TCRdb. The chain employs TRBV27 and TRBJ1-1. Ends included, the CDR3 has 10 residues. Germline assignment: CDR1 MNHEY and CDR2 SMNVEV (reference sequence). CDR3 residues: CASSSPLEER.

The J gene is TRBJ1-5, the V gene TRBV28, with TRBD1 identical over 8 bases. Germline CDR1 reads MDHEN; CDR2 reads SYDVKM. The CDR3 extends over 14 amino acids. Losses at the gene ends were 4 bases for V and 6 bases for J; bases not matched to a gene: 5. CDR3 DNA sequence: TGTGCCAGCAGTTCGGGACAGGTTTTTCAGCCCCAGCATTTT. Its translation: CASSSGQVFQPQHF.

The V gene is TRBV30, the J gene TRBJ1-5, with D unresolved. This CDR3 spans 13 amino acids. The germline CDR1 and CDR2 sequences are GTSNPN and SVGIG (reference sequence). With 0 bases removed from V and 5 bases from J, the gap between germline ends came to 8 bases. The CDR3 DNA is TGTGCCTGGAGTGTAAAGGGAGATCAGCCCCAGCATTTT. This gives the protein CAWSVKGDQPQHF.

This clone has just one count. The chain is built from TRBV11-2 and TRBJ2-3; 11 nucleotides align to TRBD1. The trim removed 1 base at V and 6 bases at J, leaving 9 bases unmatched. The CDR3 contains 17 residues. Germline-derived CDR1 and CDR2 are SGHAT and FQNNGV. The chain's CDR3 is CASSLGTGGAALDTQYF. CDR3 coding DNA: TGTGCCAGCAGCTTAGGGACAGGGGGCGCCGCGCTGGATACGCAGTATTTT.

This chain joins TRBV6-6 and TRBJ2-3, with 8 bases matching TRBD1. Germline lookup yields CDR1 MNHNY and CDR2 SVGAGI (reference sequence). V gave up 7 bases and J gave up 8 bases; unmatched junction bases: 8. The CDR3 loop spans 13 amino acids. For the CDR3, the DNA is TGTGCCAGCACCGGGACAGGCTTCGGTACGCAGTATTTT. Translated: CASTGTGFGTQYF.

The rearrangement uses TRBV19 and TRBJ2-2; 9 nucleotides match TRBD2. Germline trimming cut 10 bases from V and 1 base from J; bases unmatched to any gene: 4. The CDR3 sequence is 14 residues long. Germline V gene sequence: CDR1 LNHDA, CDR2 SQIVND (reference sequence). This CDR3 reads CATAAGGNTGELFF. CDR3 bases: TGTGCCACCGCAGCGGGGGGGAACACCGGGGAGCTGTTTTTT. Together with reference TRBV19 and TRBJ2-2, the CDR3 gives the full variable domain: DGGITQSPKYLFRKEGQNVTLSCEQNLNHDAMYWYRQDPGQGLRLIYYSQIVNDFQKGDIAEGYSVSREKKESFPLTVTSAQKNPTAFYLCATAAGGNTGELFFGEGSRLTVL.